Shown below are 14 T cell receptor beta chains from a single sample sequenced in a study of shared clonotypes between healthy human individuals. Using immunoSEQ multiplex PCR, the repertoire was profiled, and TCRdb retains in-frame clones only, with some absent. The table lists some 980,000 clones, approximately 80% of them singletons, with approximately 1.5% in the top ten. Sequencing input: memory CD4+ T cells sorted from blood. The subset was: CD45RA-negative fraction. The source is a man between 18 and 29 years old in good health.

This clone has a handful of counts. The chain recombines TRBV4-1 with TRBJ1-6, with D possibly TRBD1 on 6 matching bases. This CDR3 comprises 14 residues. Looked up from germline, CDR1 is MGHRA and CDR2 is YSYEKL. The ends were cut back, 2 bases at V and 7 bases at J, with 9 bases in the middle. CDR3 sequence reads: CASSQPTGNSPLHF. The CDR3 DNA reads TGCGCCAGCAGCCAACCGACAGGAAATTCACCCCTCCACTTT.

As for this clone: The same CDR3 also results from other DNA sequences found in this sample. This rearrangement joins TRBV15 to TRBJ2-7, with 8 bases aligning to TRBD1. The V gene's germline CDR1 is LNHNV and CDR2 YYDKDF (reference sequence). V was clipped by 3 bases and J by 0 bases; unmatched bases: 1. The CDR3 covers 14 residues. CDR3 sequence: CATSRDRVSYEQYF. DNA for the CDR3: TGTGCCACCAGCAGGGACAGGGTCTCCTACGAGCAGTACTTC.

This clone was seen a handful of times. The CDR3: CASSLLSGDSYEQYF. The CDR3 DNA reads as TGTGCCAGCAGCTTACTGAGCGGGGACTCCTACGAGCAGTACTTC. V usage is TRBV7-9 and J usage is TRBJ2-5; 7 nucleotides line up with TRBD2. The J call may be in error: the DNA end matches TRBJ2-7 better. This CDR3 comprises 15 residues. The V gene's germline CDR1 is SEHNR and CDR2 FQNEAQ (reference sequence).

CDR3 nucleotide sequence: TGTGCCAGTAGTACCCAGGGGACGTCCGGAAACACCATATATTTT. Residues: CASSTQGTSGNTIYF. The chain carries TRBV19 and TRBJ1-3; D might be TRBD1 (6 bases). CDR1 LNHDA and CDR2 SQIVND come from the germline V gene (reference sequence). V lost 4 bases, J lost 4 bases, and 14 bases lay in between. This CDR3 has 15 residues.

J is TRBJ1-5 and V is TRBV11-1; D perhaps matches TRBD1 (5 bases). This CDR3 spans 16 amino acids. In germline, CDR1 is SGHAT, CDR2 FQDESV (reference sequence). Trimming stripped 2 bases from V and 0 bases from J, with 11 bases between. The CDR3 loop is CASSLPRDYSNQPQHF. For the CDR3, the DNA is TGTGCCAGCAGCTTACCCAGGGACTATAGCAATCAGCCCCAGCATTTT.

The chain carries TRBV5-1 and TRBJ2-7; D could derive from TRBD1 or TRBD2 (5 bases each). Trimming left V 4 bases short and J 2 bases short, with 13 bases between. Germline loops: CDR1 SGHRS, CDR2 YFSETQ. The CDR3 totals 14 residues. The CDR3 loop is CASSRNGDAYEQYF. CDR3 bases: TGCGCCAGCAGCCGGAATGGGGACGCCTACGAGCAGTACTTC.

This clone is a singleton in its sample. The J gene is TRBJ2-5, the V gene TRBV6-1, with TRBD2 identical over 7 bases. CDR1 and CDR2 (germline): MNHNS, SASEGT. The V and J ends lost 0 bases and 2 bases, in that order; junction bases with no gene match: 3. The CDR3 covers 15 residues. The CDR3 reads CASSEASGQQETQYF. The CDR3 DNA sequence: TGTGCCAGCAGTGAAGCTAGCGGGCAGCAAGAGACCCAGTACTTC.

This clone was seen once. The sample holds other DNA sequences that translate to the same CDR3. The rearrangement joins TRBV9 to TRBJ2-2; D gene ambiguous. The V gene lost 0 bases and the J gene lost 0 bases, with 6 bases spanning the gap. The CDR3 totals 15 residues. CDR1 is SGDLS and CDR2 is YYNGEE in the germline V gene. This CDR3 reads CASSVGGANTGELFF. For the CDR3, the DNA is TGTGCCAGCAGCGTAGGGGGTGCGAACACCGGGGAGCTGTTTTTT.

This clone has a handful of counts. The V call is TRBV2, the J call TRBJ1-1; no firm D call. Germline CDR1 and CDR2: SNHLY and FYNNEI. The V end was cut by 4 bases, the J end by 6 bases, with 12 bases between. The CDR3 spans 13 residues. The CDR3 DNA sequence: TGTGCCAGCAGTGCTATCCGGGAAGCTGAAGCTTTCTTT. As protein: CASSAIREAEAFF.

On this clone: This specimen includes other DNA sequences encoding the same CDR3. The gene calls are TRBV5-1 and TRBJ1-2, with D uncertain. Trimming pared 4 bases from V and 2 bases from J, leaving 3 bases between. The CDR3 spans 11 residues. CDR1 and CDR2 from the germline V gene are SGHRS and YFSETQ. The CDR3 DNA sequence: TGCGCCAGCAGCAACAACTATGGCTACACCTTC. As protein: CASSNNYGYTF.

J is TRBJ2-3 and V is TRBV5-4, with a weak D call TRBD1 (5 bases). V was trimmed by 3 bases and J by 2 bases, leaving 10 bases between them. This CDR3 has 14 residues. Germline CDR1 reads SGHNT; CDR2 reads YYREEE (reference sequence). CDR3 sequence (DNA): TGTGCCAGCAGCTCACAGGCAGACACAGATACGCAGTATTTT. Its protein product is CASSSQADTDTQYF.

This rearrangement joins TRBV10-3 to TRBJ1-2; perhaps TRBD1 as D (5 bases). This CDR3 spans 14 amino acids. Trimming pared 3 bases from V and 7 bases from J, leaving 15 bases between. CDR1 is ENHRY, CDR2 SYGVKD, per germline. CDR3 residues: CAISEISGDRGYTF. CDR3 coding DNA: TGTGCCATCAGTGAAATTTCGGGGGATCGTGGCTACACCTTC.

The chain combines TRBV19 with TRBJ2-7; D may be TRBD2 (5 bases). V lost 1 base, J lost 4 bases, and 11 bases lay in between. CDR3 length: 14 residues. CDR1 is LNHDA, CDR2 SQIVND, per germline (reference sequence). The CDR3 nucleotides are TGTGCCAGTAGTATAGGAGGACTCATATACGAGCAGTACTTC. Protein: CASSIGGLIYEQYF.

The chain employs TRBV5-6 and TRBJ1-4; 7 positions match TRBD1. This CDR3 has 15 residues. J gave up 4 bases and V 4 bases, and 7 bases lay outside the gene matches. Germline V gene data show CDR1 as SGHDT and CDR2 as YYEEEE. The CDR3 DNA reads TGTGCCAGCAGCCTGGGACAGCTGAGTAATGAAAAACTGTTTTTT. Amino acids: CASSLGQLSNEKLFF.